This TCR beta chain was documented in a study of cytomegalovirus exposure and HLA in healthy donors. CDR1 and CDR2 from the germline V gene are SNHLY and FYNNEI. V shed 6 bases and J shed 0 bases, with 9 bases lying between them. The CDR3 runs to 14 residues. On this clone: Its matching antigen is unknown.

The study ran its PCR with 60 Vbeta and 13 Jbeta primers. The assay was immunoSEQ multiplex PCR, and TCRdb's table has in-frame clones only and misses some. Of over 130,000 clones listed, around 81% were seen once; the top ten hold 2% to 3%. Whole-study results and caveats: Analysis was carried out at a later point, and it linked a missense DCLRE1C variant to TCR beta V- and J-gene trimming. Whilst most TCR sequences proved rare, a subset of public TCRs occurred across many donors. According to a later analysis, donors in an Asian-associated ancestry cluster reportedly had fewer N-insertions than the approximately 670-donor mean. Investigators reported some 150 TCR beta chains as tied to cytomegalovirus.

The sequence derives from a man in his fifties in good health and CMV-seronegative. Sequenced sample: PBMCs. This chain connects TRBV2 to TRBJ2-1; D is ambiguous. The CDR3, as DNA: TGTGCCAGCAGAGACATGAACTCCTACAATGAGCAGTTCTTC. Amino acid sequence: CASRDMNSYNEQFF.